Listed below are T cell receptor beta chains from one sample, sequenced in a study of blood T cell repertoires in COVID-19. Sequenced by immunoSEQ multiplex PCR; TCRdb stores in-frame clones only, minus some. Of more than 75,000 clones in the sample, roughly four fifths were seen once. Sequenced: peripheral blood. The source is a human donor in a cohort sampled during active COVID-19. CDR3s include the opening cysteine and the closing phenylalanine or tryptophan. A D gene is named only where the DNA matches it firmly. Expanded clones get a size class; other rows say once, few or many, or leave the size out.

D gene: TRBD1; clone size: once; V gene: TRBV28; J gene: TRBJ2-6; CDR3 protein: CASRPGQGAPGANVLTF; CDR3 DNA: TGTGCCAGCAGACCGGGACAGGGGGCGCCTGGGGCCAACGTCCTGACTTTC
D gene: -; clone size: -; V gene: TRBV20-1; J gene: TRBJ1-1; CDR3 protein: CSASGGGPVNTEAFF; CDR3 DNA: TGCAGTGCTAGTGGCGGGGGACCGGTGAACACTGAAGCTTTCTTT
D gene: TRBD2; clone size: -; V gene: TRBV10-3; J gene: TRBJ2-1; CDR3 protein: CAIRGQNGTSGAGEQFF; CDR3 DNA: TGTGCCATCAGGGGACAAAACGGGACTAGCGGGGCCGGTGAGCAGTTCTTC
D gene: TRBD1; clone size: -; V gene: TRBV7-9; J gene: TRBJ2-1; CDR3 protein: CASSLATGGHNEQFF; CDR3 DNA: TGTGCCAGCAGCTTAGCAACAGGGGGGCACAATGAGCAGTTCTTC
D gene: TRBD2; clone size: -; V gene: TRBV4-2; J gene: TRBJ2-3; CDR3 protein: CASSQGTSGGADTQYF; CDR3 DNA: TGTGCCAGCAGCCAAGGGACTAGCGGGGGGGCAGATACGCAGTATTTT
D gene: TRBD1; clone size: -; V gene: TRBV30; J gene: TRBJ1-5; CDR3 protein: CAWSEGQGFNQPQHF; CDR3 DNA: TGTGCCTGGAGCGAGGGACAGGGCTTCAATCAGCCCCAGCATTTT
D gene: -; clone size: -; V gene: TRBV20-1; J gene: TRBJ1-1; CDR3 protein: CSAPEQGEAFF; CDR3 DNA: TGCAGTGCTCCCGAACAGGGAGAAGCTTTCTTT
D gene: -; clone size: -; V gene: TRBV27; J gene: TRBJ1-5; CDR3 protein: CASRGGPGEWRNQPQHF; CDR3 DNA: TGTGCCAGCAGGGGGGGGCCAGGGGAGTGGCGCAATCAGCCCCAGCATTTT
D gene: TRBD1; clone size: -; V gene: TRBV6-1; J gene: TRBJ1-3; CDR3 protein: CASSESLFGGQLSGNTIYF; CDR3 DNA: TGTGCCAGCAGTGAAAGTTTGTTTGGGGGACAGCTCTCTGGAAACACCATATATTTT
D gene: -; clone size: -; V gene: TRBV6-5; J gene: TRBJ2-7; CDR3 protein: CASIVYRGGYEQYF; CDR3 DNA: TGTGCCAGCATCGTTTACAGAGGGGGCTACGAGCAGTACTTC
D gene: -; clone size: -; V gene: TRBV10-3; J gene: TRBJ1-2; CDR3 protein: CAISVGIRTDYGYTF; CDR3 DNA: TGTGCCATCAGTGTAGGTATCCGGACAGACTATGGCTACACCTTC
D gene: TRBD1; clone size: once; V gene: TRBV11-2; J gene: TRBJ2-2; CDR3 protein: CASSQGTGGDTGELFF; CDR3 DNA: TGTGCCAGCAGCCAAGGGACAGGGGGTGACACCGGGGAGCTGTTTTTT
D gene: -; clone size: -; V gene: TRBV9; J gene: TRBJ2-5; CDR3 protein: CASSVLPAGTQYF; CDR3 DNA: TGTGCCAGCAGCGTCCTCCCAGCGGGGACCCAGTACTTC
D gene: TRBD1; clone size: -; V gene: TRBV9; J gene: TRBJ2-7; CDR3 protein: CASSGRQGAYEQYF; CDR3 DNA: TGTGCCAGCAGCGGACGTCAGGGGGCCTACGAGCAGTACTTC